One T cell receptor beta chain is described in this entry. Its matching antigen is unknown. The sample is drawn from a study of cytomegalovirus exposure and HLA in healthy donors. The primer mix had 60 Vbeta and 13 Jbeta primers. The repertoire was sequenced with immunoSEQ multiplex PCR; TCRdb's copy has only in-frame clones and lacks some. The data show 160,000 or so clones, 79% seen once. This CDR3 comprises 15 residues. Trimming shortened V by 5 bases and J by 7 bases, and 18 bases separated the two germline ends. Germline CDR1 is MDHEN and CDR2 is SYDVKM. Study-level points and caveats: Reportedly, TCR beta sequences accurately predicted HLA-A and HLA-B alleles in most subjects.

Sequencing input: PBMCs. The sequence came from a woman aged 40 to 55 in good health and CMV-seronegative. The rearrangement uses TRBV28 and TRBJ1-5; no clear D. The CDR3: CASSPREGAKQPQHF. CDR3 coding DNA: TGTGCCAGCAGTCCAAGGGAGGGTGCAAAACAGCCCCAGCATTTT. Filled out from reference TRBV28 and TRBJ1-5, the complete variable domain reads DVKVTQSSRYLVKRTGEKVFLECVQDMDHENMFWYRQDPGLGLRLIYFSYDVKMKEKGDIPEGYSVSREKKERFSLILESASTNQTSMYLCASSPREGAKQPQHFGDGTRLSIL.